Listed below are T cell receptor beta chains from one sample, sequenced in a study of CD8+ T cells in alopecia areata. The protocol was immunoSEQ multiplex PCR, while the TCRdb copy is restricted to in-frame clones and leaves out a portion. The sample holds approximately 180,000 clones; about 53% are singletons and the top ten take 10% to 14%. The sequenced sample was CD8+ T cells sorted from blood, obtained at week 24, from a patient treated with tofacitinib. These TCRs come from a human donor with alopecia areata. CDR3s include the opening cysteine and the closing phenylalanine or tryptophan. A D gene is named only where the DNA matches it firmly. Clone size is shown for a subset of rows, as once, few, many or a class of expanded clone.

>TRBJ1-1|-|-|TRBV29-1
TGCAGCGCTTGGGGGGACATCCAGAACACTGAAGCTTTCTTT
CSAWGDIQNTEAFF
>TRBJ2-1|-|TRBD1|TRBV9
TGTGCCAGCAGCTCACAACCCGGGACAGGGAACACTGAGCAGTTCTTC
CASSSQPGTGNTEQFF
>TRBJ2-1|-|-|TRBV27
TGTGCCAGCAGTTTGACAGGGTTTAATAGGGGGGATGAGCAGTTCTTC
CASSLTGFNRGDEQFF
>TRBJ1-1|-|-|TRBV11-3
TGTGCCAGCAGCTTGACGAGGAACACTGAAGCTTTCTTT
CASSLTRNTEAFF
>TRBJ1-1|-|-|TRBV15
TGTGCCACCAGCAGAGATCGGCGGAACACTGAAGCTTTCTTT
CATSRDRRNTEAFF
>TRBJ2-2|few|TRBD1|TRBV19
TGTGCCAGTACCTCATATGGACAGGGGAAAAAGAACACCGGGGAGCTGTTTTTT
CASTSYGQGKKNTGELFF
>TRBJ1-3|few|-|TRBV29-1
TGCAGCGTGCTGGGGTGGGAAGGAAACACCATATATTTT
CSVLGWEGNTIYF
>TRBJ2-2|-|-|TRBV10-3
TGTGCCATCGGGAACACCGGGGAGCTGTTTTTT
CAIGNTGELFF
>TRBJ2-7|-|TRBD1|TRBV10-3
TGTGCCATCAGTGAAAGAGAGACAGGGGTGTACGAGCAGTACTTC
CAISERETGVYEQYF
>TRBJ1-4|-|-|TRBV2
TGTGCCACCAAAACCCAGGGGCCCACCGAAAAACTGTTTTTT
CATKTQGPTEKLFF
>TRBJ1-2|once|-|TRBV25-1
TGTGCCAGCAGGCGTAACCCCAGGGAGGGCTACACCTTC
CASRRNPREGYTF
>TRBJ1-1|-|-|TRBV29-1
TGCAGCGTTGAGAGGCGTAATACTGAAGCTTTCTTT
CSVERRNTEAFF
>TRBJ1-2|few|TRBD1|TRBV6-6
TGTGCCAGCAGTACTACACAGGGGGCTATGAATGGCTACACCTTC
CASSTTQGAMNGYTF
>TRBJ2-1|-|-|TRBV25-1
TGTGCCAGCAGTGAATTTGCCGTGGGAAACAATGAGCAGTTCTTC
CASSEFAVGNNEQFF
>TRBJ2-5|few|TRBD1|TRBV27
TGTGCCAGCAGTGACAGGGGGGAGACCCAGTACTTC
CASSDRGETQYF
>TRBJ2-1|-|TRBD1|TRBV2
TGTGCCAGCAGTGACCGGGACAGGGACCCCTACAATGAGCAGTTCTTC
CASSDRDRDPYNEQFF
>TRBJ1-1|-|TRBD1|TRBV14
TGTGCCAGCAGCCAAGTTGGTGGACAGGGGGTAACCCACGCCATGAACACTGAAGCTTTCTTT
CASSQVGGQGVTHAMNTEAFF
>TRBJ1-1|few|-|TRBV27
TGTGCCAGCAGAGTTGGCACTAACACTGAAGCTTTCTTT
CASRVGTNTEAFF
>TRBJ2-1|few|TRBD1|TRBV11-2
TGTGCCAGCAGCTTAGGGGGGACAGGGGTGTTCTTC
CASSLGGTGVFF
>TRBJ2-7|-|-|TRBV6-5
TGTGCCAGCAGTGTCAATCCGGGACCTCTGGCCGAGCAGTACTTC
CASSVNPGPLAEQYF
>TRBJ1-2|-|TRBD1|TRBV4-3
TGCGCCAGCAGCCAAAACTCAGTCGGCAGGGGGGCTAACTATGGCTACACCTTC
CASSQNSVGRGANYGYTF
>TRBJ2-5|-|-|TRBV7-6
TGTGCCAGCAGCTTAGCGGTCCGGGGGAGCCAAGAGACCCAGTACTTC
CASSLAVRGSQETQYF
>TRBJ2-2|few|-|TRBV5-6
TGTGCCAGCAGCCTCCGGGACTTCCACACCGGGGAGCTGTTTTTT
CASSLRDFHTGELFF
>TRBJ2-1|few|-|TRBV6-5
TGTGCCAGCAGTTACTCGATAAGTGACAGAGGCTATGAGCAGTTCTTC
CASSYSISDRGYEQFF
>TRBJ1-1|-|-|TRBV29-1
TGCAGCGTTGAAGATCTTGACAGCCCTGAAGCTTTCTTT
CSVEDLDSPEAFF
>TRBJ1-1|-|TRBD1|TRBV25-1
TGTGCCAGCAGTGAGAGGACAGGGGGCACTGAAGCTTTCTTT
CASSERTGGTEAFF
>TRBJ1-6|-|-|TRBV6-1
TGTGCCAGCAGTGGCCGTGGGGTAACGAGCTCCTATAATTCACCCCTCCACTTT
CASSGRGVTSSYNSPLHF
>TRBJ1-1|once|-|TRBV27
TGTGCCAGCGCCGCGCCCTACAAGCACACTGAAGCTTTCTTT
CASAAPYKHTEAFF
>TRBJ1-6|few|TRBD1|TRBV14
TGTGCCAGCAGCCCTACGGACAGGGGGTTGGATTCACCCCTCCACTTT
CASSPTDRGLDSPLHF
>TRBJ2-3|few|-|TRBV5-6
TGTGCCAGCAGCTTGGGGGAGTCTCACACAGATACGCAGTATTTT
CASSLGESHTDTQYF
>TRBJ2-2|few|-|TRBV29-1
TGCAGCGTTGTTGGGGATACCGGGGAGCTGTTTTTT
CSVVGDTGELFF
>TRBJ2-1|few|TRBD1|TRBV4-3
TGCGCCAGCAGCCAAGACCCTCCAGGGGGCGAGTACAATGAGCAGTTCTTC
CASSQDPPGGEYNEQFF
>TRBJ2-1|-|TRBD1|TRBV13
TGTGCCAGCAGCCCCCAAACAGGGGCCGAGCAGTTCTTC
CASSPQTGAEQFF
>TRBJ2-7|few|-|TRBV7-2
TGTGCCAGCAGCTCAGGTCGTTACGAGCAGTACTTC
CASSSGRYEQYF
>TRBJ2-7|-|-|TRBV7-6
TGTGCCAGCAGCTTATCTTCCGGTTCCTACGAGCAGTACTTC
CASSLSSGSYEQYF
>TRBJ2-7|once|TRBD2|TRBV14
TGTGCCAGCAGCCAAGATTTGGGACTAGCTATGGGGGAGCAGTACTTC
CASSQDLGLAMGEQYF
>TRBJ2-1|once|TRBD2|TRBV29-1
TGCAGCGTTGATGAGGCGGGGGGATACTACAATGAGCAGTTCTTC
CSVDEAGGYYNEQFF
>TRBJ2-7|few|-|TRBV29-1
TGCAGCGTTGAAGGAGGTCAGGGGAATTACGAGCAGTACTTC
CSVEGGQGNYEQYF
>TRBJ2-7|-|TRBD2|TRBV29-1
TGCAGCGCTCGTAGCGGGGGCGTCTCCTACGAGCAGTACTTC
CSARSGGVSYEQYF
>TRBJ1-2|-|-|TRBV19
TGTGCCAGCCGTTCCGGGGGACTAGGCTACACCTTC
CASRSGGLGYTF
>TRBJ2-1|-|TRBD2|TRBV30
TGTGCCTGGAGTGGACTAGCGGGGGCCCTTTGGAATGAGCAGTTCTTC
CAWSGLAGALWNEQFF
>TRBJ2-1|-|TRBD2|TRBV6-5
TGTGCCAGCAGTTTAGTTTGGACTAGCGGGGCCACTGAGCAGTTCTTC
CASSLVWTSGATEQFF
>TRBJ2-6|-|-|TRBV19
TGTGCCAGTAGTATGTCCTCTGGGGCCAACGTCCTGACTTTC
CASSMSSGANVLTF
>TRBJ2-3|-|-|TRBV10-2
TGCGCCAGCGAAGCTGAAGCGGATACGCAGTATTTT
CASEAEADTQYF
>TRBJ2-3|-|TRBD1|TRBV13
TGTGCCAGCAGCTCCCAACCACAGGGGACAGATACGCAGTATTTT
CASSSQPQGTDTQYF
>TRBJ2-7|few|TRBD1|TRBV29-1
TGCAGCGCGATGCGTGGGACAGGCGACGGCGAGCAGTACTTC
CSAMRGTGDGEQYF
>TRBJ1-2|once|TRBD1|TRBV13
TGTGCCAGCAGCTTACTCTCGTCGGGACAGGGTAACTATGGCTACACCTTC
CASSLLSSGQGNYGYTF
>TRBJ2-1|-|-|TRBV7-6
TGTGCCAGCAGCTTAGGTGGTTCCAATGAGCAGTTCTTC
CASSLGGSNEQFF
>TRBJ1-1|few|-|TRBV10-3
TGTGCCATCAGTGAGGCGGGGGGCACTGAAGCTTTCTTT
CAISEAGGTEAFF
>TRBJ2-7|few|-|TRBV11-2
TGTGCCAGCAGCTCGGACCAATACGAGCAGTACTTC
CASSSDQYEQYF
>TRBJ2-7|few|-|TRBV2
TGTGCCAGCAGTGCTGGGGCTCGCCACGAGCAGTACTTC
CASSAGARHEQYF
>TRBJ2-7|-|-|TRBV5-6
TGTGCCAGCAGCATAGGACAGTCCCTCTACGAGCAGTACTTC
CASSIGQSLYEQYF
>TRBJ1-1|-|-|TRBV2
TGTGCCAGCAGACTCCTGGGGGGGACTGACGGAGCTTTCTTT
CASRLLGGTDGAFF
>TRBJ2-7|-|-|TRBV13
TGTGCCAGCAGCTTAGGCGGTCGCGGCGAGCAGTACTTC
CASSLGGRGEQYF
>TRBJ2-7|-|-|TRBV7-3
TGTGCCAGCAGCCGACAGCTCGAGCAGTACTTC
CASSRQLEQYF
>TRBJ2-2|few|-|TRBV7-9
TGTGCCAGCAGCCGCATATTAACACCCGGGGAGCTGTTTTTT
CASSRILTPGELFF
>TRBJ1-2|few|-|TRBV7-9
TGTGCCAGCATTGGTTCGGCGGTTGGTGGCTACACCTTC
CASIGSAVGGYTF
>TRBJ2-7|-|-|TRBV30
TGTGCCTGGAGGGCCAAATCCTCCTACGAGCAGTACTTC
CAWRAKSSYEQYF